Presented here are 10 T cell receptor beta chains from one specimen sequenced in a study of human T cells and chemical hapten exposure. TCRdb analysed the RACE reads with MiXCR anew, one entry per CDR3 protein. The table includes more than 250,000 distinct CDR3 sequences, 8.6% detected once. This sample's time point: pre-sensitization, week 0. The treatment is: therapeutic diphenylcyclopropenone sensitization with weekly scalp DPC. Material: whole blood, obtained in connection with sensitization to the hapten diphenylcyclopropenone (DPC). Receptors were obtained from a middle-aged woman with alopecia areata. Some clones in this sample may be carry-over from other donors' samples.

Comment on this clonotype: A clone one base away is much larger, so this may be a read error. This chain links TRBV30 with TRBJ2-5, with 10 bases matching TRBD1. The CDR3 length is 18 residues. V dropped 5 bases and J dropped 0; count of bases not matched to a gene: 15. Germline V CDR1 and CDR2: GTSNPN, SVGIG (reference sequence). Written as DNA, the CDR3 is TGTGCCTGGTATCCCGGGACAGGGGTCGCACTGTACCAAGAGACCCAGTACTTC. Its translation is CAWYPGTGVALYQETQYF.

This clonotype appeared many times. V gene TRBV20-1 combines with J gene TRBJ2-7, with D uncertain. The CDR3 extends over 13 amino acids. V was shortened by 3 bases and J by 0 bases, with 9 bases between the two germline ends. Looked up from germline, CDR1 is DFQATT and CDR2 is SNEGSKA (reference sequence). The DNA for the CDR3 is TGCAGTGCTAGCCACCTTATCTCCTACGAGCAGTACTTC. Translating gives CSASHLISYEQYF.

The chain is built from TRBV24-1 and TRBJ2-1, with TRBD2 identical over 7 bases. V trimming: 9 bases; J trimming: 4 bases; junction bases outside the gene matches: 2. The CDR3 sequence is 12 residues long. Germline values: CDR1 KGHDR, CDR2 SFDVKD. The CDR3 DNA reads TGTGCCACCGGAGCGGGGTACAATGAGCAGTTCTTC. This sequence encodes CATGAGYNEQFF.

In DNA form, the CDR3 reads TGTGCCAGCAGCTCCCTCGCTAGCAATCAGCCCCAGCATTTT. Amino acid sequence: CASSSLASNQPQHF. This chain uses TRBV7-9 with TRBJ1-5; D gene uncertain. V lost 4 bases to trimming and J lost 0 bases, with 7 bases between them. Germline lookup yields CDR1 SEHNR and CDR2 FQNEAQ (reference sequence). This CDR3 has 14 residues.

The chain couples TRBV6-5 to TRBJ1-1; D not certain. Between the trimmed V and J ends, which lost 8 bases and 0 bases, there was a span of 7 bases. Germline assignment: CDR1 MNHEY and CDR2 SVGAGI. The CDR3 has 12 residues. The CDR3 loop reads CASGPLNTEAFF. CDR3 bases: TGTGCCAGCGGTCCATTGAACACTGAAGCTTTCTTT.

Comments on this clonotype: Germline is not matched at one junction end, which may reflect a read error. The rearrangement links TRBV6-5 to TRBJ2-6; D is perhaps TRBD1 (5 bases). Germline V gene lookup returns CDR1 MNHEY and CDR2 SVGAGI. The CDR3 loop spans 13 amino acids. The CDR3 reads CASSYSGANILTF. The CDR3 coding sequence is TGTGCCAGCAGCTACTCTGGGGCCAACATCCTGACTTTC.

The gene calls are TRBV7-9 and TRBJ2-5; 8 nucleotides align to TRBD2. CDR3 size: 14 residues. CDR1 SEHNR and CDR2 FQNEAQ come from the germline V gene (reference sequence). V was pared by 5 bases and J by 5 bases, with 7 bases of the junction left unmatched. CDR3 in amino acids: CASSPGLAMETQYF. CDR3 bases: TGTGCCAGCAGCCCCGGACTAGCAATGGAGACCCAGTACTTC.

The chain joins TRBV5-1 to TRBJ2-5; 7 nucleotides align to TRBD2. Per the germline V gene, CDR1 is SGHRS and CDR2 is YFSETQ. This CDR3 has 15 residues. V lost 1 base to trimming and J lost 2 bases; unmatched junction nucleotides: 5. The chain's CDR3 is CASSLSSGVQETQYF. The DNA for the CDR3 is TGCGCCAGCAGCTTGTCTAGCGGAGTTCAAGAGACCCAGTACTTC.

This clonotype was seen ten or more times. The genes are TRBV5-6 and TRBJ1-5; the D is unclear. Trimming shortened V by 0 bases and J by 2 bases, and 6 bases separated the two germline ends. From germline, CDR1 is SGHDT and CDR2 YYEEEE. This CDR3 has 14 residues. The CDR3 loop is CASSLGLGNQPQHF. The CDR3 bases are TGTGCCAGCAGCTTGGGCCTAGGCAATCAGCCCCAGCATTTT.

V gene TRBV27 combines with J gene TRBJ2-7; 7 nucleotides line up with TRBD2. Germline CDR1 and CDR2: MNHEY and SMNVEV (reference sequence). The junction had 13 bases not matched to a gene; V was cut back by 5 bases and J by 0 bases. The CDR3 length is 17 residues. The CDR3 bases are TGTGCCAGCAGTCCTCTCGTCCCAGGGAGGGACTCCTACGAGCAGTACTTC. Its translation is CASSPLVPGRDSYEQYF.